This is a list of T cell receptor beta chains from one sample in a study of pediatric ulcerative colitis. Clones were sequenced by immunoSEQ multiplex PCR, and TCRdb holds only the in-frame ones, with some missing. Altogether some 57,000 clones are present, around 87% being singletons, with the ten largest covering about 1.5%. The sequenced material came from blood. Receptors originate from a boy under 18 who was a control in a study of pediatric ulcerative colitis. CDR3s include the opening cysteine and the closing phenylalanine or tryptophan. A D gene is named only where the DNA matches it firmly. Only some rows state a clone size, as once, few, many or a class for expanded clones.

J: TRBJ2-6; V: TRBV7-2; size: .; D: TRBD2; CDR3: CASSSEGRAGANVLTF; DNA: TGTGCCAGCAGCTCAGAGGGGAGGGCTGGGGCCAACGTCCTGACTTTC
J: TRBJ2-2; V: TRBV28; size: few; D: .; CDR3: CASSSLDLDTGELFF; DNA: TGTGCCAGCAGTTCCCTTGATCTGGACACCGGGGAGCTGTTTTTT
J: TRBJ2-2; V: TRBV7-3; size: .; D: .; CDR3: CASSLGVKGRMAGELFF; DNA: TGTGCCAGCAGTCTTGGGGTTAAGGGACGTATGGCCGGGGAGCTGTTTTTT
J: TRBJ1-3; V: TRBV5-1; size: .; D: TRBD1; CDR3: CASSSGTDTGNTIYF; DNA: TGCGCCAGCAGCTCGGGGACAGACACTGGAAACACCATATATTTT
J: TRBJ2-2; V: TRBV21-1; size: .; D: .; CDR3: CASSKDIRTSGRAPNTGELFF; DNA: TGTGCCAGCAGCAAAGACATAAGGACTAGCGGGAGGGCCCCGAACACCGGGGAGCTGTTTTTT
J: TRBJ2-2; V: TRBV4-1; size: few; D: .; CDR3: CASSQGPWRAASGELFF; DNA: TGCGCCAGCAGCCAAGGGCCATGGAGGGCCGCCTCCGGGGAGCTGTTTTTT
J: TRBJ1-1; V: TRBV28; size: .; D: .; CDR3: CASSFLMEAFF; DNA: TGTGCCAGCAGTTTCCTGATGGAAGCTTTCTTT
J: TRBJ1-4; V: TRBV30; size: .; D: TRBD1; CDR3: CAWGSGTDNEKLFF; DNA: TGTGCCTGGGGGTCCGGGACAGATAATGAAAAACTGTTTTTT
J: TRBJ2-7; V: TRBV7-2; size: .; D: .; CDR3: CASSLGIAEQYF; DNA: TGTGCCAGCAGCTTAGGGATCGCCGAGCAGTACTTC
J: TRBJ2-1; V: TRBV4-2; size: .; D: .; CDR3: CASSQEFAGIEQFF; DNA: TGTGCCAGCAGCCAAGAATTTGCGGGAATTGAGCAGTTCTTC
J: TRBJ2-7; V: TRBV19; size: .; D: TRBD1; CDR3: CASSMGTGNYEQYF; DNA: TGTGCCAGTAGTATGGGGACAGGGAACTACGAGCAGTACTTC
J: TRBJ1-2; V: TRBV4-1; size: .; D: TRBD1; CDR3: CASSQDRGRNYGYTF; DNA: TGCGCCAGCAGCCAGGACAGGGGGAGGAACTATGGCTACACCTTC
J: TRBJ2-7; V: TRBV19; size: .; D: .; CDR3: CASSTGAHEQYF; DNA: TGTGCCAGTAGTACAGGGGCCCACGAGCAGTACTTC
J: TRBJ2-5; V: TRBV27; size: .; D: .; CDR3: CASSSSDLPRETQYF; DNA: TGTGCCAGCAGTTCGTCTGACCTACCTCGGGAGACCCAGTACTTC
J: TRBJ1-4; V: TRBV6-1; size: .; D: .; CDR3: CASSNGEGGEKLFF; DNA: TGTGCCAGCAGTAATGGCGAGGGAGGAGAAAAACTGTTTTTT
J: TRBJ1-6; V: TRBV7-9; size: .; D: .; CDR3: CASSLVRCSSYNSPLHF; DNA: TGTGCCAGCAGCTTAGTTCGTTGTAGCTCCTATAATTCACCCCTCCACTTT